A single sample gave rise to the 7 T cell receptor beta chains below, sequenced in a study of molecular identifiers for immune sequencing clone quantification. From the PCR reads, TCRdb called clonotypes with MiXCR, one entry per CDR3 protein. Among about 640,000 distinct CDR3 sequences, 15% to 20% were seen once, and the ten largest hold roughly 0.85%. Sequencing was carried out using naive CD8+ T cells from blood, with Jurkat cell RNA spiked in. Described subset: FACS-sorted CD8+CD4-CCR7+CD45RA+ naive T cells. Receptors originate from a human donor in good health. Some libraries in this study had Jurkat cell RNA spiked in.

This clonotype was recorded many times. The V and J genes are TRBV12-3 or TRBV12-4 and TRBJ1-6; 7 bases are shared with TRBD1. CDR3 length: 14 amino acids. V shed 5 bases and J 10 bases; nucleotides not matched to a gene: 8. CDR3 nucleotides: TGTGCCAGCAGTCCGACAGGGCCTGGCTCACCCCTCCACTTT. This sequence encodes CASSPTGPGSPLHF.

This clonotype appeared many times. V is TRBV4-2 and J is TRBJ2-7, with 10 bases aligning to TRBD1. The CDR3 length is 15 residues. Germline V gives CDR1 LGHNA, CDR2 YNFKEQ. V shed 2 bases and J 5 bases; nucleotides not matched to a gene: 6. CDR3 loop: CASSQPDRGQNEQYF. In DNA form, the CDR3 reads TGTGCCAGCAGCCAACCCGACAGGGGGCAAAACGAGCAGTACTTC.

This clonotype was seen ten or more times. The chain recombines TRBV12-5 with TRBJ1-6, with a possible D match to TRBD1 (5 bases). Germline CDR1 LGHNT, CDR2 FRNRAP. V lost 3 bases, J lost 8 bases, and 14 bases lay in between. CDR3 length: 15 amino acids. CDR3: CASGFWGPKDSPLHF. The CDR3, as DNA: TGTGCTAGTGGTTTTTGGGGACCCAAGGATTCACCCCTCCACTTT. Looking up the rest from reference TRBV12-5 and TRBJ1-6 gives the full variable domain: DARVTQTPRHKVTEMGQEVTMRCQPILGHNTVFWYRQTMMQGLELLAYFRNRAPLDDSGMPKDRFSAEMPDATLATLKIQPSEPRDSAVYFCASGFWGPKDSPLHFGNGTRLTVT.

This clonotype showed up many times. V usage is TRBV29-1 and J usage is TRBJ1-2, with TRBD1 identical over 8 bases. The CDR3 is 15 residues long. Trimming removed 1 base from V and 4 bases from J; junction bases left unmatched: 8. Germline V lookup: CDR1 SQVTM, CDR2 ANQGSEA. CDR3 loop: CSVEGPIQGGYGYTF. The DNA of the CDR3 is TGCAGCGTTGAAGGCCCTATACAGGGGGGCTATGGCTACACCTTC.

This clonotype was observed at least ten times. V gene TRBV25-1 combines with J gene TRBJ2-7; 9 bases align to TRBD2. Germline loops: CDR1 MGHDK, CDR2 SYGVNS. With 6 bases clipped from V and 3 bases from J, the junction kept 15 bases outside the gene matches. The CDR3 extends over 17 amino acids. The CDR3 loop is CASSATGTSMNLYEQYF. Written as DNA, the CDR3 is TGTGCCAGCAGCGCCACCGGGACTAGCATGAACCTCTACGAGCAGTACTTC.

This clonotype has a count of ten or more. The J gene is TRBJ2-5, the V gene TRBV4-1, with 7 bases matching TRBD1. CDR3 length equals 15 residues. CDR1 MGHRA and CDR2 YSYEKL come from the germline V gene. Losses at the gene ends were 2 bases for V and 3 bases for J; bases not matched to a gene: 6. In DNA, the CDR3 is TGCGCCAGCAGCCAAAGTCCCGGGACAGAAGAGACCCAGTACTTC. Its translation: CASSQSPGTEETQYF.

This clonotype was seen at least ten times. The gene calls are TRBV29-1 and TRBJ1-4; 7 bases are shared with TRBD1. The CDR3 length is 15 residues. V was pared by 1 base and J by 6 bases, with 8 bases of the junction left unmatched. CDR1 and CDR2 (germline): SQVTM, ANQGSEA. CDR3: CSVEVATGVYEKLFF. The DNA for the CDR3 is TGCAGCGTTGAAGTGGCAACAGGGGTGTATGAAAAACTGTTTTTT.